The clone carrying this T cell receptor beta chain was counted only a few times. This sample is drawn from a study of neoadjuvant anti-PD-1 for oral cavity cancer. Study context: Nivolumab at 3 mg/kg was mostly given biweekly, three to four doses, pre-surgery.

Sequencing was performed with immunoSEQ multiplex PCR; in TCRdb, only in-frame clones are kept and a portion is missing. The data show around 17,000 clones, with just over 65% seen just once and over 2% held by the top ten. The patients had HPV-negative, locally advanced oral cavity squamous cell carcinoma. V shed 6 bases and J shed 0 bases, with 15 bases lying between them. The germline CDR1 and CDR2 sequences are MNHEY and SMNVEV (reference sequence). The CDR3 contains 15 residues. The rearrangement links TRBV27 to TRBJ2-7; D is unresolved. This receptor was taken from a person aged 35-80 years with oral cavity squamous cell carcinoma. This sample comprised PBMCs, obtained before nivolumab (anti-PD-1) treatment. CDR3 nucleotide sequence: TGTGCCAGCAGGGCGACGACACCGGGCTCCTACGAGCAGTACTTC. This encodes CASRATTPGSYEQYF.